These 23 T cell receptor beta chains were sequenced from one sample in a study of T-cell memory formation after mild COVID-19. TCRdb redid the calling of the 5' RACE reads with MiXCR, one entry per CDR3 protein. The sample carries hundreds of thousands of distinct CDR3 sequences, over 15% recorded once. Sequencing was done on a sample of PBMCs or a T cell subset sorted from them (not recorded which). These receptors originate from a young man who had mild COVID-19 (a few samples of this study predate the infection). Cell type and time point are not known.

In this sample, this clonotype turned up many times. The rearrangement joins TRBV4-1 to TRBJ2-5; 9 bases map to TRBD1. The germline V gene has CDR1 MGHRA and CDR2 YSYEKL. V lost 4 bases and J lost 5; bases outside the gene matches: 5. The CDR3 is 14 residues long. The CDR3 sequence is CASSRDREMETQYF. CDR3 DNA sequence: TGCGCCAGCAGCCGGGACAGGGAGATGGAGACCCAGTACTTC.

The chain uses TRBV6-6 and TRBJ1-1, with 11 bases matching TRBD1. This CDR3 is built from 14 residues. Looked up from germline, CDR1 is MNHNY and CDR2 is SVGAGI (reference sequence). J lost 5 bases, V lost 10 bases, and 9 bases had no gene match. In DNA form, the CDR3 reads TGTGCCATCCGGACAGGGGGCGTAGGGACTGAAGCTTTCTTT. This translates into CAIRTGGVGTEAFF.

This clonotype was seen once. The chain couples TRBV5-4 to TRBJ1-3, with unresolved D. In germline, CDR1 is SGHNT, CDR2 YYREEE (reference sequence). CDR3 size: 14 residues. V was trimmed by 0 bases and J by 2 bases, leaving 6 bases between them. Here the CDR3 DNA reads TGTGCCAGCAGCTTGGCGGGGACTGGAAACACCATATATTTT. This translates into CASSLAGTGNTIYF.

This clonotype has only a few counts. The rearrangement joins TRBV6-2 or TRBV6-3 to TRBJ2-7, with unresolved D. CDR1 and CDR2 from the germline V gene are MNHEY and SVGEGT. Trimming removed 6 bases from V and 5 bases from J, with 23 bases in between. This CDR3 has 16 amino acids. The CDR3 here is CASRPPGPQPTHEQYV. CDR3 in DNA: TGTGCCAGCAGACCCCCGGGTCCCCAACCGACCCACGAGCAGTACGTC.

This clonotype occurred a few times. The chain uses TRBV9 and TRBJ2-2, with D unresolved. Trimming took off 3 bases at V and 5 bases at J, with 11 bases between the two ends. The germline gives CDR1 SGDLS, CDR2 YYNGEE. The CDR3 runs to 14 residues. CDR3 protein: CASSASPGTGELFF. For the CDR3, the DNA is TGTGCCAGCAGCGCATCCCCGGGTACCGGGGAGCTGTTTTTT. Looking up the rest from reference TRBV9 and TRBJ2-2 gives the full variable domain: DSGVTQTPKHLITATGQRVTLRCSPRSGDLSVYWYQQSLDQGLQFLIQYYNGEERAKGNILERFSAQQFPDLHSELNLSSLELGDSALYFCASSASPGTGELFFGEGSRLTVL.

This sequence joins TRBV20-1 and TRBJ1-4; D possibly corresponds to TRBD1 (6 bases). There are 14 residues in the CDR3. Trimming pared 2 bases from V and 7 bases from J, leaving 14 bases between. Germline V gene sequence: CDR1 DFQATT, CDR2 SNEGSKA (reference sequence). Here the CDR3 DNA reads TGCAGTGCTAGATTCCCGGGGGCGGTTGAAAAACTGTTTTTT. Amino acids: CSARFPGAVEKLFF.

J is TRBJ1-5 and V is TRBV28, with D possibly TRBD1 on 6 matching bases. Trimming took off 7 bases at V and 7 bases at J, with 17 bases between the two ends. Per the germline V gene, CDR1 is MDHEN and CDR2 is SYDVKM. The CDR3 is made up of 14 amino acids. CDR3 coding DNA: TGTGCCAGCAACGGGGGCTCAGTGTGGCAGCCCCAGCATTTT. Its translation is CASNGGSVWQPQHF.

The chain joins TRBV12-3 or TRBV12-4 to TRBJ2-3; no reliable D call. The CDR3 has 15 residues. V was shortened by 0 bases and J by 6 bases, with 13 bases between the two germline ends. CDR3 amino acids: CASSLALISGDTQYF. The DNA of the CDR3 is TGTGCCAGCAGTTTAGCGCTTATCAGTGGCGATACGCAGTATTTT.

The chain carries TRBV15 and TRBJ2-3; a possible D gene is TRBD1 (6 bases). This CDR3 region has 16 residues. Germline V gene data show CDR1 as LNHNV and CDR2 as YYDKDF (reference sequence). Trimming took 3 bases from V and 4 from J, leaving 17 bases between them. The CDR3 DNA follows: TGTGCCACCAGCAGGGGGTTAGGACAGCTGGCAGATACGCAGTATTTT. As protein: CATSRGLGQLADTQYF.

The chain carries TRBV15 and TRBJ1-4; D is ambiguous. Germline V gene data show CDR1 as LNHNV and CDR2 as YYDKDF (reference sequence). V was cut by 0 bases and J by 7 bases, with 12 bases left in between. CDR3 length equals 15 residues. DNA for the CDR3: TGTGCCACCAGCAGAGATCTCTCGGGAATTGAAAAACTGTTTTTT. Protein product: CATSRDLSGIEKLFF.

This clonotype was counted ten times or more. This chain links TRBV7-8 with TRBJ2-3; weak D call: TRBD1 (6 bases). Deletions cut 5 bases from V and 0 bases from J, with 18 bases between. Germline V lookup: CDR1 SGHVS, CDR2 FQNEAQ. This CDR3 is built from 17 residues. The DNA of the CDR3 is TGTGCCAGCAGCCCCCCCGAGAGGGGGACCAGCACAGATACGCAGTATTTT. Translated: CASSPPERGTSTDTQYF.

V and J are TRBV7-2 and TRBJ2-4; D is unresolved. V lost 4 bases and J 1 base, leaving 11 bases between the germline ends. The germline gives CDR1 SGHTA, CDR2 FQGNSA. CDR3 length equals 15 residues. This CDR3 reads CASSSAAFAKNIQYF. In DNA, the CDR3 is TGTGCCAGCAGCTCAGCTGCGTTTGCCAAAAACATTCAGTACTTC.

The sample holds many counts of this clonotype. The chain couples TRBV6-1 to TRBJ1-5; 11 bases map to TRBD1. This CDR3 is 16 amino acids long. V lost 0 bases and J lost 7; bases outside the gene matches: 5. In germline, CDR1 is MNHNS, CDR2 SASEGT. The CDR3 DNA reads as TGTGCCAGCAGTGAAGCGGAGGGGACAGGGGGACAGCCCCAGCATTTT. Protein: CASSEAEGTGGQPQHF.

This rearrangement joins TRBV20-1 to TRBJ2-3; TRBD2 is a possible D gene (7 bases). Germline V gives CDR1 DFQATT, CDR2 SNEGSKA (reference sequence). V was pared by 2 bases and J by 3 bases, with 18 bases between. The CDR3 has 16 amino acids. The CDR3 DNA is TGCAGTGCTAGAAATCCCCTCGCGGGGGCTACAGATACGCAGTATTTT. This sequence encodes CSARNPLAGATDTQYF.

This clonotype appeared many times. This chain uses TRBV6-1 with TRBJ2-5; unclear D gene. This CDR3 spans 12 amino acids. V was trimmed by 0 bases and J by 10 bases, leaving 9 bases between them. From germline, CDR1 is MNHNS and CDR2 SASEGT. CDR3 region: CASSEANEVQYF. CDR3 DNA: TGTGCCAGCAGTGAAGCTAACGAGGTCCAGTACTTC.

The chain uses TRBV7-4 and TRBJ1-5; D perhaps matches TRBD1 (5 bases). V gave up 1 base and J gave up 0 bases, with 22 bases separating them. The CDR3 is 20 residues long. Germline V gives CDR1 SGHVT, CDR2 SQSDAQ. The CDR3, as DNA: TGTGCCAGCAGCTTAGACGTATGGACAACCGGAAATTATAGCAATCAGCCCCAGCATTTT. Residues: CASSLDVWTTGNYSNQPQHF.

The chain couples TRBV25-1 to TRBJ1-2; D remains ambiguous. V dropped 3 bases and J dropped 7 bases, with 15 bases sitting between them. The CDR3 extends over 14 amino acids. The germline gives CDR1 MGHDK, CDR2 SYGVNS. The CDR3 loop is CASSERGQSFGYTF. The CDR3 DNA reads TGTGCCAGCAGTGAGCGCGGGCAGTCCTTTGGCTACACCTTC.

The table lists this clonotype with a count of one. The chain links TRBV2 to TRBJ2-3; TRBD1 matches at 8 bases. V was clipped by 8 bases and J by 6 bases; unmatched bases: 10. CDR1 is SNHLY and CDR2 is FYNNEI in the germline V gene. The CDR3 loop spans 14 amino acids. The CDR3 DNA sequence: TGTGCCAGCTGCCGTCCAGGGGGCGCTGATACGCAGTATTTT. Protein: CASCRPGGADTQYF.

This clonotype showed up just a few times. The chain uses TRBV5-1 and TRBJ1-2; perhaps TRBD1 as D (5 bases). The CDR3 totals 12 residues. The germline V and J ends were trimmed by 3 bases and 5 bases, with 8 bases remaining between them. The germline V gene has CDR1 SGHRS and CDR2 YFSETQ. The CDR3 protein is CASSWGTYGYTF. The DNA of the CDR3 is TGCGCCAGCAGCTGGGGGACGTATGGCTACACCTTC.

This clonotype was seen more than once but under ten times. The rearrangement links TRBV28 to TRBJ1-3; D may be TRBD1 (6 bases). Germline V lookup: CDR1 MDHEN, CDR2 SYDVKM. The CDR3 has 15 residues. V was shortened by 5 bases and J by 0 bases, with 11 bases between the two germline ends. DNA for the CDR3: TGTGCCAGCAGTGAGGGACATTTCTCTGGAAACACCATATATTTT. Its translation is CASSEGHFSGNTIYF.

This chain joins TRBV24-1 and TRBJ2-7; D remains ambiguous. V lost 4 bases and J 1 base, leaving 7 bases between the germline ends. Germline loops: CDR1 KGHDR, CDR2 SFDVKD. The CDR3 extends over 13 amino acids. The chain's CDR3 is CATSEMRSYEQYF. CDR3 sequence (DNA): TGTGCCACCAGTGAAATGAGGTCCTACGAGCAGTACTTC.

The table lists this clonotype with many counts. The chain links TRBV7-2 to TRBJ2-1; no firm D call. Germline CDR1 is SGHTA and CDR2 is FQGNSA. Trimming removed 5 bases from V and 0 bases from J, with 11 bases in between. The CDR3 has 15 residues. This CDR3 reads CASSINTNSYNEQFF. In DNA, the CDR3 is TGTGCCAGCAGCATTAACACAAACTCCTACAATGAGCAGTTCTTC. The variable domain in full, completed from reference TRBV7-2 and TRBJ2-1, reads GAGVSQSPSNKVTEKGKDVELRCDPISGHTALYWYRQSLGQGLEFLIYFQGNSAPDKSGLPSDRFSAERTGGSVSTLTIQRTQQEDSAVYLCASSINTNSYNEQFFGPGTRLTVL.

This clonotype was seen a handful of times. The chain uses TRBV6-1 and TRBJ2-5, with D unresolved. This CDR3 is 17 amino acids long. V gave up 4 bases and J gave up 1 base, with 19 bases separating them. In germline, CDR1 is MNHNS, CDR2 SASEGT. The CDR3, as DNA: TGTGCCAGCAGTGTTGTTTCCAGCTGGCTCGCCCAAGAGACCCAGTACTTC. Protein sequence: CASSVVSSWLAQETQYF.